These 17 T cell receptor beta chains came from one sample sequenced in a study of T cell repertoires in ileal Crohn's disease. Clones were read by immunoSEQ multiplex PCR, and TCRdb kept only the in-frame ones, dropping some. The sample holds about 12,000 clones, 75% to 85% seen once. Time point denoted: neoterminal ileum biopsy at postoperative endoscopy, about 6 months after surgery. Sequencing was carried out using ileal tissue. These receptors all come from an adult with Crohn's disease.

This clone was seen once. The chain employs TRBV19 and TRBJ2-5, with 15 bases matching TRBD2. CDR1 is LNHDA, CDR2 SQIVND, per germline (reference sequence). V shed 6 bases, J shed 5 bases, and the junction held 7 bases outside the gene matches. This CDR3 has 16 amino acids. This CDR3 is CASSGLAGGPGETQYF. For the CDR3, the DNA is TGTGCCAGTAGCGGACTAGCGGGAGGGCCAGGCGAGACCCAGTACTTC.

The gene calls are TRBV7-7 and TRBJ2-5; 8 bases line up with TRBD1. CDR1 SSHAT and CDR2 FNYEAQ come from the germline V gene (reference sequence). J gave up 5 bases and V 5 bases, and 13 bases lay outside the gene matches. This CDR3 has 16 amino acids. In nucleotides, the CDR3 is TGTGCCAGCAGCGTAACCGGGACAGGAGGCTGGGAGACCCAGTACTTC. This encodes CASSVTGTGGWETQYF.

This clone was seen only once. The chain recombines TRBV6-1 with TRBJ2-3, with 11 bases fitting TRBD2. The junction had 6 bases not matched to a gene; V was cut back by 2 bases and J by 5 bases. This CDR3 has 16 residues. Germline lookup yields CDR1 MNHNS and CDR2 SASEGT. The CDR3 DNA reads TGTGCCAGCAGTGAATTTAGCGGGAGGGCTGGAGATACGCAGTATTTT. This translates into CASSEFSGRAGDTQYF.

The chain couples TRBV11-2 to TRBJ2-7; TRBD2 is a possible D gene (5 bases). The CDR3 is made up of 13 amino acids. V gave up 5 bases and J gave up 3 bases, with 11 bases separating them. CDR1 and CDR2 (germline): SGHAT, FQNNGV. CDR3 region: CASSAGPDYEQYF. The CDR3 nucleotides are TGTGCCAGCAGCGCGGGTCCCGACTACGAGCAGTACTTC.

The chain recombines TRBV29-1 with TRBJ2-7; a possible D gene is TRBD2 (5 bases). This CDR3 is built from 11 residues. V was cut by 4 bases and J by 7 bases, with 11 bases left in between. Germline V gene lookup returns CDR1 SQVTM and CDR2 ANQGSEA. The chain's CDR3 is CSVGGDREQYF. CDR3 bases: TGCAGCGTTGGGGGAGATCGGGAGCAGTACTTC.

The rearrangement joins TRBV30 to TRBJ1-2; tentatively, D is TRBD1 (6 bases). CDR1 and CDR2 (germline): GTSNPN, SVGIG (reference sequence). Trimming cost V 5 bases and J 4 bases, with 11 bases left between them. The CDR3 extends over 12 amino acids. The CDR3 protein is CAWGQLLYGYTF. CDR3 nucleotide sequence: TGTGCCTGGGGACAGCTCCTCTATGGCTACACCTTC.

The chain joins TRBV9 to TRBJ1-5, with a tentative D call TRBD1 (6 bases). Germline V gene sequence: CDR1 SGDLS, CDR2 YYNGEE. V dropped 0 bases and J dropped 2 bases, with 6 bases sitting between them. CDR3 length: 14 residues. CDR3 residues: CASSVGQGNQPQHF. CDR3 in DNA: TGTGCCAGCAGCGTAGGACAGGGCAATCAGCCCCAGCATTTT.

This sequence joins TRBV7-6 and TRBJ2-1; possible D gene TRBD2, 6 bases. Germline V lookup: CDR1 SGHVS, CDR2 FNYEAQ. The CDR3 has 14 residues. Trimming took 5 bases from V and 5 from J, leaving 13 bases between them. The CDR3 sequence is CASSPRWGDNEQFF. The DNA for the CDR3 is TGTGCCAGCAGCCCACGCTGGGGGGACAATGAGCAGTTCTTC.

Only a few counts were recorded for this clone. The genes are TRBV29-1 and TRBJ1-1; TRBD1 aligns across 7 bases. The germline CDR1 and CDR2 sequences are SQVTM and ANQGSEA. J was trimmed by 5 bases and V by 2 bases; bases with no gene match: 5. The CDR3 has 13 residues. The CDR3: CSVELSGGTEAFF. As DNA, the CDR3 is TGCAGCGTTGAATTATCAGGGGGGACTGAAGCTTTCTTT.

The gene calls are TRBV6-5 and TRBJ1-3; no clear D gene. Looked up from germline, CDR1 is MNHEY and CDR2 is SVGAGI. V dropped 6 bases and J dropped 7 bases, with 13 bases sitting between them. The CDR3 runs 13 residues. The CDR3 loop reads CASSPPGANTIYF. The CDR3 DNA is TGTGCCAGCAGCCCCCCCGGTGCCAACACCATATATTTT.

In regard to this clone: This sample also contains other DNA sequences that code for the same CDR3. V is TRBV9 and J is TRBJ2-3; 9 positions match TRBD2. From germline, CDR1 is SGDLS and CDR2 YYNGEE. This CDR3 region has 16 residues. The V and J ends lost 0 bases and 0 bases, in that order; junction bases with no gene match: 2. CDR3 region: CASSVGAGGSTDTQYF. The CDR3 DNA sequence: TGTGCCAGCAGCGTAGGGGCGGGGGGGAGCACAGATACGCAGTATTTT.

The rearrangement links TRBV6-1 to TRBJ1-2; 8 bases fit TRBD1. This CDR3 is built from 14 residues. CDR1 MNHNS and CDR2 SASEGT come from the germline V gene. V shed 6 bases, J shed 4 bases, and the junction held 7 bases outside the gene matches. CDR3 sequence (DNA): TGTGCCAGCAGCCGATCCGGACAGGGCTATGGCTACACCTTC. Protein: CASSRSGQGYGYTF.

There are a few counts of this clone. This chain joins TRBV9 and TRBJ1-1; the D is unclear. There are 12 residues in the CDR3. Trimming left V 4 bases short and J 0 bases short, with 4 bases between. The germline V gene encodes CDR1 SGDLS and CDR2 YYNGEE. The CDR3 sequence is CASSPLNTEAFF. The CDR3, as DNA: TGTGCCAGCAGCCCTCTGAACACTGAAGCTTTCTTT.

Only a few counts were recorded for this clone. V usage is TRBV19 and J usage is TRBJ1-5; tentative D call: TRBD1 (5 bases). Trimming removed 5 bases from V and 2 bases from J, with 10 bases in between. This CDR3 region has 14 residues. CDR1 is LNHDA, CDR2 SQIVND, per germline (reference sequence). The CDR3 reads CASSPREGNQPQHF. The CDR3 DNA is TGTGCCAGTAGTCCCAGGGAAGGCAATCAGCCCCAGCATTTT. Variable domain in full (rest from reference TRBV19 and TRBJ1-5): DGGITQSPKYLFRKEGQNVTLSCEQNLNHDAMYWYRQDPGQGLRLIYYSQIVNDFQKGDIAEGYSVSREKKESFPLTVTSAQKNPTAFYLCASSPREGNQPQHFGDGTRLSIL.

CDR3 DNA: TGTGCCAGCAGCTTAGACTTGGGACAGGGACCCATTAACTATGGCTACACCTTC. This encodes CASSLDLGQGPINYGYTF. V usage is TRBV7-9 and J usage is TRBJ1-2; TRBD1 matches 9 bases. The CDR3 totals 18 residues. Germline V gene lookup returns CDR1 SEHNR and CDR2 FQNEAQ (reference sequence). With V trimmed by 1 base and J by 1 base, 10 bases remained unmatched.

This clone was counted a few times. The chain carries TRBV19 and TRBJ2-7; 11 bases align to TRBD2. The CDR3 consists of 15 residues. Germline V CDR1 and CDR2: LNHDA, SQIVND (reference sequence). J lost 3 bases, V lost 4 bases, and 5 bases had no gene match. This chain's CDR3 is CASSTGLAEIYEQYF. For the CDR3, the DNA is TGTGCCAGTAGTACGGGACTAGCGGAGATCTACGAGCAGTACTTC.

This clone was seen just once. The V gene is TRBV7-2, the J gene TRBJ2-1; 9 nucleotides line up with TRBD2. J gave up 7 bases and V 1 base, and 11 bases lay outside the gene matches. Germline V gives CDR1 SGHTA, CDR2 FQGNSA. CDR3 length: 17 amino acids. The DNA for the CDR3 is TGTGCCAGCAGCTTAGTCTCCCCTCGGGCGGGGGGGAATGAGCAGTTCTTC. This codes for CASSLVSPRAGGNEQFF. The full variable domain, with the rest looked up from reference TRBV7-2 and TRBJ2-1, is GAGVSQSPSNKVTEKGKDVELRCDPISGHTALYWYRQSLGQGLEFLIYFQGNSAPDKSGLPSDRFSAERTGGSVSTLTIQRTQQEDSAVYLCASSLVSPRAGGNEQFFGPGTRLTVL.